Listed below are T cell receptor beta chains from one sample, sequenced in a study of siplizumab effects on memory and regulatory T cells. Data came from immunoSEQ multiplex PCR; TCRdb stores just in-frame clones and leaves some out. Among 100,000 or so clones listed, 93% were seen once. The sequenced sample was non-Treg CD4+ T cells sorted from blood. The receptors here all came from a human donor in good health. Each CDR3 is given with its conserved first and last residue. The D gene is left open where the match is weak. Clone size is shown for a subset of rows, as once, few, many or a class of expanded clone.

CASSLIGDPLHF	TGTGCCAGCAGTCTTATCGGGGATCCCCTCCACTTT	TRBJ1-6	NA	TRBV6-5	NA
CASSSPTWGTDTQYF	TGTGCCAGCAGCTCCCCGACCTGGGGCACAGATACGCAGTATTTT	TRBJ2-3	NA	TRBV5-6	NA
CASSVADPSGPQGTQYF	TGTGCCAGCAGCGTAGCGGACCCGTCGGGCCCACAAGGGACCCAGTACTTC	TRBJ2-5	NA	TRBV9	NA
CASGWEGNQPQHF	TGTGCTAGTGGTTGGGAGGGTAACCAGCCCCAGCATTTT	TRBJ1-5	NA	TRBV12-5	NA
CASSLSRDFGNTIYF	TGTGCCAGCAGCTTATCCCGGGACTTCGGAAACACCATATATTTT	TRBJ1-3	NA	TRBV11-1	NA
CASSSPPTGYGYTF	TGTGCCAGCAGCTCCCCCCCAACAGGGTATGGCTACACCTTC	TRBJ1-2	NA	TRBV7-2	NA
CANSKQGPGGELFF	TGTGCCAACAGTAAACAGGGCCCGGGCGGGGAGCTGTTTTTT	TRBJ2-2	NA	TRBV6-6	NA
CASSLGEVSSYEQYF	TGTGCCAGCAGCTTGGGGGAGGTTAGCTCCTACGAGCAGTACTTC	TRBJ2-7	NA	TRBV5-4	NA
CASSITGNSGNTIYF	TGTGCCAGCAGTATCACAGGGAACTCTGGAAACACCATATATTTT	TRBJ1-3	NA	TRBV27	NA
CASSYSAVSTNTEAFF	TGTGCCAGCAGTTACTCGGCAGTATCAACGAACACTGAAGCTTTCTTT	TRBJ1-1	NA	TRBV6-6	NA
CASSLGGTTQETQYF	TGTGCCAGCAGCTTAGGGGGGACAACTCAAGAGACCCAGTACTTC	TRBJ2-5	NA	TRBV7-9	NA
CASSQDQSDNYGYTF	TGTGCCAGCAGCCAAGACCAGTCGGATAACTATGGCTACACCTTC	TRBJ1-2	NA	TRBV4-2	NA
CASSPPGSRNQPQHF	TGTGCCAGCAGTCCGCCAGGGTCGCGCAATCAGCCCCAGCATTTT	TRBJ1-5	NA	TRBV6-6	NA
CASSQDYLEANYGYTF	TGCGCCAGCAGCCAAGATTACCTTGAGGCTAACTATGGCTACACCTTC	TRBJ1-2	NA	TRBV4-3	NA
CAISNPGLAAGGTDTQYF	TGTGCCATCAGTAACCCGGGACTAGCGGCTGGGGGAACAGATACGCAGTATTTT	TRBJ2-3	NA	TRBV10-3	TRBD2
CASSQSPDTHNEKLFF	TGCGCCAGCAGTCAATCCCCGGACACCCACAATGAAAAACTGTTTTTT	TRBJ1-4	NA	TRBV23-1	NA
CASSQSSGTNHEQYF	TGTGCCAGCAGCCAATCCTCCGGGACTAACCACGAGCAGTACTTC	TRBJ2-7	NA	TRBV4-2	TRBD2
CASSLQGTYGYTF	TGCGCCAGCAGCCTGCAGGGGACCTATGGCTACACCTTC	TRBJ1-2	NA	TRBV4-1	NA
CASSLVQGALGDTQYF	TGTGCCAGCAGCTTAGTACAGGGGGCATTGGGAGATACGCAGTATTTT	TRBJ2-3	NA	TRBV7-2	TRBD1
CASSPVGGLMSEAFF	TGTGCCAGCAGCCCCGTCGGGGGGCTGATGAGTGAAGCTTTCTTT	TRBJ1-1	NA	TRBV7-2	NA
CASMSSRAAGAFNQPQHF	TGTGCCAGCATGTCGTCGCGAGCGGCAGGGGCCTTCAATCAGCCCCAGCATTTT	TRBJ1-5	NA	TRBV2	NA
CASSTTPSLVNIQYF	TGTGCCAGCTCAACAACTCCGTCGCTGGTAAACATTCAGTACTTC	TRBJ2-4	NA	TRBV18	NA
CASPSKQAPDGYTF	TGTGCCAGTCCAAGCAAACAGGCCCCGGACGGCTACACCTTC	TRBJ1-2	once	TRBV21-1	NA
CASSSEVHRDSKTQYF	TGTGCCAGCAGTTCCGAAGTACACCGGGACTCAAAGACCCAGTACTTC	TRBJ2-5	NA	TRBV6-5	NA
CASSTGQDRSYNSPLHF	TGTGCCAGCAGCACCGGACAGGACCGTTCCTATAATTCACCCCTCCACTTT	TRBJ1-6	NA	TRBV5-4	TRBD1
CASSPTGPYGYTF	TGTGCCAGCTCACCCACAGGGCCCTATGGCTACACCTTC	TRBJ1-2	NA	TRBV18	NA
CASGLEGYGYTF	TGTGCTAGTGGTTTAGAGGGGTATGGCTACACCTTC	TRBJ1-2	NA	TRBV12-5	NA
CASRTPRQGTRSNQPQHF	TGTGCCAGTCGAACACCCCGACAGGGGACGCGAAGCAATCAGCCCCAGCATTTT	TRBJ1-5	NA	TRBV28	TRBD1